This TCR beta chain is drawn from a study of cytomegalovirus exposure and HLA in healthy donors. Study-wide points: According to a later analysis, TCR clusters from the first cohort tended to co-occur in the 120 or so validation repertoires. In vitro experiments confirmed that three CMV-associated chains were specific for CMV antigens. There were under 200 TCR beta chains listed as cytomegalovirus-associated.

The CDR3 runs 17 residues. The germline CDR1 and CDR2 sequences are SGHTA and FQGNSA. Germline trimming cut 5 bases from V and 1 base from J; bases unmatched to any gene: 6. With respect to this clone: Its antigen is unidentified.

The table came from immunoSEQ multiplex PCR; TCRdb's copy has only in-frame clones and leaves some out. The table lists 150,000 to 200,000 clones, approximately 88% of them singletons. The material sequenced was PBMCs. The J gene is TRBJ2-3, the V gene TRBV7-2, with 13 bases identical to TRBD2. This receptor was identified in a man aged 25-45 years in good health and CMV-seropositive. CDR3 sequence (DNA): TGTGCCAGCAGCAGTAGACTAGCGGGGGGTGGCACAGATACGCAGTATTTT. This sequence encodes CASSSRLAGGGTDTQYF.